This T cell receptor (beta chain) emerged from a study of cytomegalovirus exposure and HLA in healthy donors. Study overall: Genotyping showed 81% of roughly 400 donors falling in the Caucasian-associated ancestry cluster. Notes on the study in general: A missense DCLRE1C variant was associated with V- and J-gene trimming of TCR beta chains in a later analysis, and an independent cohort replicated the association.

Of note for this clone: The antigen remains undetermined. One end of the junction does not line up with germline, which may come from a read error.

Germline lookup yields CDR1 MNHEY and CDR2 SVGAGI. The CDR3 loop spans 16 amino acids. Both 60 Vbeta primers and 13 Jbeta primers went into the PCR. The data were produced by immunoSEQ multiplex PCR, yet TCRdb's version contains in-frame clones alone and is incomplete. The top ten hold approximately 2.5% of the sample, which has more than 150,000 clones, around 84% seen once. The chain is built from TRBV6-5 and TRBJ2-5; perhaps TRBD1 as D (6 bases). The end of the DNA fits TRBJ2-7 better, so the J call may be wrong. The specimen was PBMCs. This TCR was recovered from a woman in her late teens or twenties in good health and CMV-seronegative. CDR3 in amino acids: CTSSSSTGPRLYEQYF. The CDR3 DNA reads TGTACCAGCAGTTCCTCGACAGGCCCACGCCTCTACGAGCAGTACTTC.